The 32 T cell receptor beta chains given below trace back to one sample, sequenced in a study of T cell responses to AZD1222 COVID-19 vaccine. Sequencing used immunoSEQ multiplex PCR; TCRdb keeps in-frame clones, though not all of them. The table has about 110,000 clones, around 84% seen once; the top ten hold over 3%. The sample consisted of peripheral blood, taken on day 0 of AZD1222 vaccination. Source of these receptors: an adult in good health.

J is TRBJ1-3 and V is TRBV30, with D unclear. Per the germline V gene, CDR1 is GTSNPN and CDR2 is SVGIG (reference sequence). V was shortened by 1 base and J by 0 bases, with 10 bases between the two germline ends. This CDR3 has 15 residues. CDR3 in DNA: TGTGCCTGGAGTGCAGAAGGGTACTCTGGAAACACCATATATTTT. Translating gives CAWSAEGYSGNTIYF.

V gene TRBV14 combines with J gene TRBJ2-2; TRBD1 agrees at 7 bases. Germline-derived CDR1 and CDR2 are SGHDN and FVKESK. Trimming removed 6 bases from V and 1 base from J; junction bases left unmatched: 2. The CDR3 is 14 residues long. CDR3 loop: CASRRTGNTGELFF. The CDR3 coding sequence is TGTGCCAGCAGACGGACAGGGAACACCGGGGAGCTGTTTTTT.

This sequence joins TRBV23-1 and TRBJ2-7, with a tentative D call TRBD1 (6 bases). TRBV23-1 is an open reading frame whose function is uncertain. Deletions cut 6 bases from V and 2 bases from J, with 14 bases between. There are 14 residues in the CDR3. In DNA form, the CDR3 reads TGCGCCAGCAGAAAAGACAGGCTAACCTACGAGCAGTACTTC. It yields the protein CASRKDRLTYEQYF.

The chain is built from TRBV7-2 and TRBJ2-7; D remains ambiguous. The CDR3 is 12 amino acids. CDR1 is SGHTA, CDR2 FQGNSA, per germline. Between the trimmed V and J ends, which lost 3 bases and 6 bases, there was a span of 9 bases. Here the CDR3 reads CASSLWVSEQYF. The CDR3 region has the DNA TGTGCCAGCAGCTTGTGGGTTAGCGAGCAGTACTTC. The full variable domain, completed using reference TRBV7-2 and TRBJ2-7, is GAGVSQSPSNKVTEKGKDVELRCDPISGHTALYWYRQSLGQGLEFLIYFQGNSAPDKSGLPSDRFSAERTGGSVSTLTIQRTQQEDSAVYLCASSLWVSEQYFGPGTRLTVT.

The chain recombines TRBV4-1 with TRBJ1-5; D gene ambiguous. V was pared by 1 base and J by 1 base, with 8 bases between. The CDR3 consists of 15 residues. Germline V gives CDR1 MGHRA, CDR2 YSYEKL. The DNA for the CDR3 is TGCGCCAGCAGCCAAGCGGCGAGGAGCAATCAGCCCCAGCATTTT. Its translation is CASSQAARSNQPQHF.

This chain links TRBV5-5 with TRBJ2-7; 7 bases are shared with TRBD1. Germline lookup yields CDR1 SGHKS and CDR2 YYEKEE (reference sequence). The CDR3 length is 15 residues. V was clipped by 4 bases and J by 2 bases; unmatched bases: 9. CDR3 sequence (DNA): TGTGCCAGCAGCCAGGGCTGGCAGGGGGCCTACGAGCAGTACTTC. Its protein product is CASSQGWQGAYEQYF. Filled out from reference TRBV5-5 and TRBJ2-7, the complete variable domain reads DAGVTQSPTHLIKTRGQQVTLRCSPISGHKSVSWYQQVLGQGPQFIFQYYEKEERGRGNFPDRFSARQFPNYSSELNVNALLLGDSALYLCASSQGWQGAYEQYFGPGTRLTVT.

This chain joins TRBV3-1 (or the pseudogene TRBV3-2) and TRBJ2-3; no clear D. The CDR3 extends over 13 amino acids. Germline V gene sequence: CDR1 LGHDT, CDR2 YNNKEL (reference sequence). V was shortened by 3 bases and J by 2 bases, with 6 bases between the two germline ends. CDR3 nucleotide sequence: TGTGCCAGCAGCCAGGCATTCACAGATACGCAGTATTTT. The encoded protein is CASSQAFTDTQYF.

The chain has TRBV13 and TRBJ1-2, with 10 bases lining up with TRBD1. The CDR3 covers 15 residues. The J segment lost 4 bases and the V segment lost 2 bases, leaving 4 bases of the junction unmatched. The germline CDR1 and CDR2 sequences are PRHDT and FYEKMQ (reference sequence). CDR3 residues: CASSLRDRGPYGYTF. CDR3 in DNA: TGTGCCAGCAGCTTAAGGGACAGGGGTCCCTATGGCTACACCTTC.

The chain uses TRBV4-1 and TRBJ2-5; TRBD2 agrees at 12 bases. J was trimmed by 5 bases and V by 0 bases; bases with no gene match: 7. The germline gives CDR1 MGHRA, CDR2 YSYEKL. This CDR3 comprises 17 residues. CDR3 in amino acids: CASSQDPSGGAYETQYF. The CDR3 DNA follows: TGCGCCAGCAGCCAAGACCCTAGCGGGGGGGCTTACGAGACCCAGTACTTC.

The chain employs TRBV6-6 and TRBJ1-6, with TRBD1 matching 8 bases. There are 15 residues in the CDR3. The ends lost 6 bases at V and 8 bases at J; junction bases unmatched: 9. In germline, CDR1 is MNHNY, CDR2 SVGAGI (reference sequence). CDR3 sequence reads: CASSRGQGTHSPLHF. In DNA, the CDR3 is TGTGCCAGCAGCCGAGGACAGGGTACGCATTCACCCCTCCACTTT.

The rearrangement uses TRBV10-1 and TRBJ2-2; 13 nucleotides align to TRBD2. The length of the CDR3 is 21 residues. After removal of 2 bases from V and 0 bases from J, the junction contained 12 bases not matched to a gene. The germline gives CDR1 WNHNN, CDR2 SYGVQD (reference sequence). CDR3 protein: CASSEPTSGLAGASNTGELFF. For the CDR3, the DNA is TGCGCCAGCAGTGAGCCCACCTCCGGACTAGCGGGGGCCTCGAACACCGGGGAGCTGTTTTTT.

V and J are TRBV2 and TRBJ1-5; D ambiguous. This CDR3 region has 13 residues. V gave up 3 bases and J gave up 5 bases, with 8 bases separating them. Germline CDR1 and CDR2: SNHLY and FYNNEI. CDR3 bases: TGTGCCAGCAGTGAGAGATCGGATCAGCCCCAGCATTTT. It translates to CASSERSDQPQHF.

The chain uses TRBV28 and TRBJ1-2; no clear D. Germline-derived CDR1 and CDR2 are MDHEN and SYDVKM. This CDR3 contains 13 residues. V was cut by 7 bases and J by 0 bases, with 9 bases left in between. The CDR3 reads CASTLRANYGYTF. The CDR3, as DNA: TGTGCCAGCACCCTGCGGGCTAACTATGGCTACACCTTC.

This clone appeared once. The chain links TRBV6-5 to TRBJ2-2; 8 nucleotides agree with TRBD1. The V gene end was trimmed by 2 bases and the J gene end by 4 bases; junction bases not matched to a gene: 6. The length of the CDR3 is 16 residues. Per germline, CDR1 MNHEY and CDR2 SVGAGI. CDR3 in DNA: TGTGCCAGCAGTTACGGGCAGGGGGCGGGCACCGGGGAGCTGTTTTTT. Its translation: CASSYGQGAGTGELFF.

The chain recombines TRBV2 with TRBJ1-6; TRBD1 matches 9 bases. This CDR3 region has 15 residues. In germline, CDR1 is SNHLY, CDR2 FYNNEI. The V and J ends lost 7 bases and 7 bases, in that order; junction bases with no gene match: 8. CDR3 residues: CASTGQGSGNSPLHF. CDR3 DNA: TGTGCCAGCACGGGACAGGGATCTGGGAATTCACCCCTCCACTTT.

The chain couples TRBV19 to TRBJ2-3, with D perhaps matching TRBD2 (5 bases). Trimming shortened V by 7 bases and J by 2 bases, and 16 bases separated the two germline ends. Germline-derived CDR1 and CDR2 are LNHDA and SQIVND (reference sequence). The CDR3 covers 15 residues. DNA for the CDR3: TGTGCCAGTACCCCACAAGCCGGGAACACAGATACGCAGTATTTT. It translates to CASTPQAGNTDTQYF.

The genes are TRBV5-1 and TRBJ1-4; tentative D call: TRBD1 (5 bases). Germline CDR1 reads SGHRS; CDR2 reads YFSETQ. Trimming shortened V by 4 bases and J by 2 bases, and 12 bases separated the two germline ends. This CDR3 comprises 15 residues. CDR3 protein: CASSNPRGTNEKLFF. CDR3 bases: TGCGCCAGCAGCAATCCACGGGGGACTAATGAAAAACTGTTTTTT.

The chain combines TRBV11-1 with TRBJ2-7; D possibly corresponds to TRBD1 (6 bases). The V gene lost 2 bases and the J gene lost 4 bases, with 12 bases spanning the gap. CDR3 length: 14 amino acids. Germline V gene sequence: CDR1 SGHAT, CDR2 FQDESV (reference sequence). The DNA of the CDR3 is TGTGCCAGCAGCTTAACCACCGGACAGTACGAGCAGTACTTC. Its protein product is CASSLTTGQYEQYF.

The genes are TRBV28 and TRBJ1-3, with a tentative D call TRBD1 (5 bases). Looked up from germline, CDR1 is MDHEN and CDR2 is SYDVKM. The CDR3 length is 14 residues. Trimming cost V 6 bases and J 4 bases, with 13 bases left between them. The CDR3 spells CASSVQGDGNTIYF. CDR3 coding DNA: TGTGCCAGCAGCGTCCAGGGTGACGGAAACACCATATATTTT.

The J gene is TRBJ2-7, the V gene TRBV7-2, with TRBD2 matching over 7 bases. The V gene end was trimmed by 5 bases and the J gene end by 6 bases; junction bases not matched to a gene: 10. Germline V gene data show CDR1 as SGHTA and CDR2 as FQGNSA. CDR3 length equals 14 residues. The CDR3 is CASSPFRGEGEQYF. The CDR3 DNA sequence: TGTGCCAGCAGCCCTTTCCGGGGGGAAGGCGAGCAGTACTTC.

CDR3 bases: TGTGCCTGGAGATATACGGGCCCCGGGGACTATGGCTACACCTTC. It yields the protein CAWRYTGPGDYGYTF. This sequence joins TRBV30 and TRBJ1-2; D call uncertain. Between the trimmed V and J ends, which lost 3 bases and 3 bases, there was a span of 17 bases. The CDR3 spans 15 residues. Germline V CDR1 and CDR2: GTSNPN, SVGIG (reference sequence).

The chain couples TRBV6-5 to TRBJ2-7, with 8 bases that match TRBD1. The V segment lost 6 bases and the J segment 0 bases; nucleotides outside the gene matches: 7. This CDR3 is built from 15 residues. Germline CDR1 is MNHEY and CDR2 is SVGAGI. This chain's CDR3 is CASRKTRGHSYEQYF. The CDR3 nucleotides read TGTGCCAGCAGGAAGACCAGGGGGCACTCCTACGAGCAGTACTTC.

The V call is TRBV10-3, the J call TRBJ2-5, with 11 bases aligning to TRBD2. There are 18 residues in the CDR3. J was trimmed by 7 bases and V by 2 bases; bases with no gene match: 15. Germline V lookup: CDR1 ENHRY, CDR2 SYGVKD. CDR3 nucleotide sequence: TGTGCCATCAGTGAGGACCTGACTAGCGGGGTCCGTCGCGGGACCCAGTACTTC. It codes for CAISEDLTSGVRRGTQYF.

For this clone: Additional DNA sequences in this sample encode the identical CDR3. The rearrangement uses TRBV19 and TRBJ2-2; D not certain. V gave up 5 bases and J gave up 1 base, with 14 bases separating them. Germline loops: CDR1 LNHDA, CDR2 SQIVND (reference sequence). This CDR3 has 16 amino acids. The CDR3 loop reads CASSVYRAWNTGELFF. CDR3 DNA: TGTGCCAGTAGTGTCTACAGAGCTTGGAACACCGGGGAGCTGTTTTTT. Variable domain in full (rest from reference TRBV19 and TRBJ2-2): DGGITQSPKYLFRKEGQNVTLSCEQNLNHDAMYWYRQDPGQGLRLIYYSQIVNDFQKGDIAEGYSVSREKKESFPLTVTSAQKNPTAFYLCASSVYRAWNTGELFFGEGSRLTVL.

The V call is TRBV28, the J call TRBJ2-7, with D hard to call. Germline loops: CDR1 MDHEN, CDR2 SYDVKM. CDR3 length: 12 amino acids. The ends were cut back, 5 bases at V and 2 bases at J, with 7 bases in the middle. CDR3 DNA: TGTGCCAGCAGTCTCCTTACCTACGAGCAGTACTTC. This codes for CASSLLTYEQYF.

The gene calls are TRBV7-9 and TRBJ1-6; D remains unclear. V was trimmed by 5 bases and J by 9 bases, leaving 14 bases between them. This CDR3 spans 14 amino acids. The germline V gene encodes CDR1 SEHNR and CDR2 FQNEAQ (reference sequence). DNA for the CDR3: TGTGCCAGCAGCGCCCAGGTGGAGAGTTCACCCCTCCACTTT. This encodes CASSAQVESSPLHF.

This chain links TRBV7-9 with TRBJ1-6; possible D gene TRBD1, 5 bases. Trimming took 2 bases from V and 7 from J, leaving 12 bases between them. This CDR3 contains 15 residues. Germline V lookup: CDR1 SEHNR, CDR2 FQNEAQ (reference sequence). The CDR3: CASSLLGTENSPLHF. In nucleotides, the CDR3 is TGTGCCAGCAGCTTATTAGGGACGGAAAATTCACCCCTCCACTTT.

This clone turned up a few times. The chain has TRBV4-3 and TRBJ2-2, with a weak D call TRBD2 (6 bases). Germline V gene sequence: CDR1 LGHNA, CDR2 YSLEER. Between the trimmed V and J ends, which lost 1 base and 5 bases, there was a span of 11 bases. The CDR3 has 15 residues. In DNA form, the CDR3 reads TGCGCCAGCAGCCAAGGGGGCGGAGGGACCGGGGAGCTGTTTTTT. Protein: CASSQGGGGTGELFF.

This sequence joins TRBV24-1 and TRBJ2-5, with 11 positions matching TRBD1. The CDR3 has 16 amino acids. The J segment lost 5 bases and the V segment lost 4 bases, leaving 8 bases of the junction unmatched. Per the germline V gene, CDR1 is KGHDR and CDR2 is SFDVKD. The CDR3 nucleotides read TGTGCCACCAGTGACGATGGACAGGGGGCACTGGAGACCCAGTACTTC. Protein product: CATSDDGQGALETQYF.

V usage is TRBV3-1 (or the pseudogene TRBV3-2) and J usage is TRBJ2-2; D unclear. Germline V lookup: CDR1 LGHDT, CDR2 YNNKEL (reference sequence). This CDR3 contains 19 residues. Trimming took 4 bases from V and 1 from J, leaving 22 bases between them. CDR3 DNA: TGTGCCAGCAGCCTATACCCAACGGGTAGTTTGGAGAACACCGGGGAGCTGTTTTTT. Protein product: CASSLYPTGSLENTGELFF.

This sequence joins TRBV6-1 and TRBJ1-5; the D gene is possibly TRBD1 (6 bases). Germline assignment: CDR1 MNHNS and CDR2 SASEGT. The V and J ends lost 0 bases and 6 bases respectively, with 12 bases between them. CDR3 length: 15 amino acids. In nucleotides, the CDR3 is TGTGCCAGCAGTGAAGCTCGCCCAGGGGTTCAGCCCCAGCATTTT. Residues: CASSEARPGVQPQHF.

This clone has just a few counts. The CDR3 here is CASSDGGQNYGYTF. CDR3 in DNA: TGTGCCAGCAGTGACGGGGGACAGAACTATGGCTACACCTTC. The chain carries TRBV2 and TRBJ1-2; 7 bases map to TRBD1. Trimming took 3 bases from V and 2 from J; bases not matched to a gene: 3. This CDR3 comprises 14 residues. Germline V CDR1 and CDR2: SNHLY, FYNNEI.